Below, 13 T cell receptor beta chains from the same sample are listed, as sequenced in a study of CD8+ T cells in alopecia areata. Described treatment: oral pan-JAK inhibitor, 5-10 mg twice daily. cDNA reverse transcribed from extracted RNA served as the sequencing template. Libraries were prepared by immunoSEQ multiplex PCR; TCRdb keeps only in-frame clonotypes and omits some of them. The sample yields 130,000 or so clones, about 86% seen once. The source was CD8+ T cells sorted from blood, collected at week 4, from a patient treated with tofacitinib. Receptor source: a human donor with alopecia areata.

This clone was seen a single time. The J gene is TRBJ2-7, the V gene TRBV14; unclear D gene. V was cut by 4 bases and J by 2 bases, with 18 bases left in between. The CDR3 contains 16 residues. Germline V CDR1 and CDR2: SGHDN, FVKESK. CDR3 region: CASSPIGWVPPYEQYF. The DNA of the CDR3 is TGTGCCAGCAGCCCCATCGGGTGGGTCCCCCCCTACGAGCAGTACTTC.

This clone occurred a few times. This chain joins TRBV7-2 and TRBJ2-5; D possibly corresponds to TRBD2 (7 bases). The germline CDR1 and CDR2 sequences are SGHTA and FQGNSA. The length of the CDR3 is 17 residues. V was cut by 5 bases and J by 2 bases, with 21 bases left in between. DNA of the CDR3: TGTGCCAGCAGCGCCAACATGGGGGCGGGAGTACAAGAGACCCAGTACTTC. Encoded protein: CASSANMGAGVQETQYF.

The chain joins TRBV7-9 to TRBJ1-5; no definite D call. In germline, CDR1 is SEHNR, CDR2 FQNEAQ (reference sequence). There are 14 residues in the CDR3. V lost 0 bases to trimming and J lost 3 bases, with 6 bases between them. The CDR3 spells CASSLAVTNQPQHF. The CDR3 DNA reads TGTGCCAGCAGCTTAGCCGTTACCAATCAGCCCCAGCATTTT.

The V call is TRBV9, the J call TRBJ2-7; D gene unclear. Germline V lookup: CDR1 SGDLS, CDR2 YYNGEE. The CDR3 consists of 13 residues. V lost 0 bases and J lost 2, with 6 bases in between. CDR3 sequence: CASSVDRTYEQYF. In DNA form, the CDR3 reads TGTGCCAGCAGCGTAGACCGGACCTACGAGCAGTACTTC.

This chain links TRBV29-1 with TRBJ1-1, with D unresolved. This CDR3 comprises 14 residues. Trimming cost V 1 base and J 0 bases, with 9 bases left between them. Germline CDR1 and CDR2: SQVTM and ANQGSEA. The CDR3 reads CSVEGPGMNTEAFF. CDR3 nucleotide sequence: TGCAGCGTTGAAGGGCCCGGCATGAACACTGAAGCTTTCTTT. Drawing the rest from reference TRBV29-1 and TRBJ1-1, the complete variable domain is SAVISQKPSRDICQRGTSLTIQCQVDSQVTMMFWYRQQPGQSLTLIATANQGSEATYESGFVIDKFPISRPNLTFSTLTVSNMSPEDSSIYLCSVEGPGMNTEAFFGQGTRLTVV.

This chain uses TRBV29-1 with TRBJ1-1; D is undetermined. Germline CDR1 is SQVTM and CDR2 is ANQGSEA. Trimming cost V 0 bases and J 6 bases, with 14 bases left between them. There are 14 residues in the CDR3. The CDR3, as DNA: TGCAGCGTTGAAGAGGCGACGGAGGGCGCTGAAGCTTTCTTT. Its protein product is CSVEEATEGAEAFF.

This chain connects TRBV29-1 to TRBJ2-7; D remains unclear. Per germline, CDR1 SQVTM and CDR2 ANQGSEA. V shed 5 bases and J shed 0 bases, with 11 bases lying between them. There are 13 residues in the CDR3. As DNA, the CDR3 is TGCAGCGTTTTCCGGACGGACTCCTACGAGCAGTACTTC. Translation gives CSVFRTDSYEQYF.

This CDR3 is CASSLSWNEQFF. CDR3 sequence (DNA): TGTGCCAGCAGCTTAAGTTGGAATGAGCAGTTCTTC. The J gene is TRBJ2-1, the V gene TRBV7-9; D unclear. Trimming took 2 bases from V and 7 from J, leaving 6 bases between them. CDR3 size: 12 residues. Per the germline V gene, CDR1 is SEHNR and CDR2 is FQNEAQ (reference sequence).

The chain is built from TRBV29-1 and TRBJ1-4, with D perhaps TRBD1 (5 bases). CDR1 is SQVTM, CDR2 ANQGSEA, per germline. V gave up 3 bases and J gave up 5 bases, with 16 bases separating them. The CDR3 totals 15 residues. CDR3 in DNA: TGCAGCGTTGATAACATCCTTGGGGGAAATGAAAAACTGTTTTTT. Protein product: CSVDNILGGNEKLFF.

DNA of the CDR3: TGTGCCTGGAGTTGGTCGGCCCCCTACAATGAGCAGTTCTTC. Amino acid sequence: CAWSWSAPYNEQFF. This chain links TRBV30 with TRBJ2-1; no clear D. The V gene's germline CDR1 is GTSNPN and CDR2 SVGIG (reference sequence). The CDR3 is made up of 14 amino acids. Trimming cost V 2 bases and J 2 bases, with 10 bases left between them. Drawing the rest from reference TRBV30 and TRBJ2-1, the complete variable domain is SQTIHQWPATLVQPVGSPLSLECTVEGTSNPNLYWYRQAAGRGLQLLFYSVGIGQISSEVPQNLSASRPQDRQFILSSKKLLLSDSGFYLCAWSWSAPYNEQFFGPGTRLTVL.

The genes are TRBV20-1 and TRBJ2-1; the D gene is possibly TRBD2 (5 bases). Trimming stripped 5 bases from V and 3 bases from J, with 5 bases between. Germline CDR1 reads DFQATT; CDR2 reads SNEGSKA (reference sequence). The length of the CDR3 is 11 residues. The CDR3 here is CSARDYNEQFF. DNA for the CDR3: TGCAGTGCTCGGGACTACAATGAGCAGTTCTTC.

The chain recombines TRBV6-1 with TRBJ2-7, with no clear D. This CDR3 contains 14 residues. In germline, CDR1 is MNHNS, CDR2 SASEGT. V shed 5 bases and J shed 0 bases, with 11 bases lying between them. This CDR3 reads CASSFLESSYEQYF. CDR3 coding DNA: TGTGCCAGCAGTTTTTTAGAGAGCTCCTACGAGCAGTACTTC.

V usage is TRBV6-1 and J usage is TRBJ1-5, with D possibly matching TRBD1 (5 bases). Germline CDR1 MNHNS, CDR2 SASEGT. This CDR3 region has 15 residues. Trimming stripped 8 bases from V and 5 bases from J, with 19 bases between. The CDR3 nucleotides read TGTGCCAGCGGGGACCTGGTAGGGGCTTATCAGCCCCAGCATTTT. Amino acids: CASGDLVGAYQPQHF.